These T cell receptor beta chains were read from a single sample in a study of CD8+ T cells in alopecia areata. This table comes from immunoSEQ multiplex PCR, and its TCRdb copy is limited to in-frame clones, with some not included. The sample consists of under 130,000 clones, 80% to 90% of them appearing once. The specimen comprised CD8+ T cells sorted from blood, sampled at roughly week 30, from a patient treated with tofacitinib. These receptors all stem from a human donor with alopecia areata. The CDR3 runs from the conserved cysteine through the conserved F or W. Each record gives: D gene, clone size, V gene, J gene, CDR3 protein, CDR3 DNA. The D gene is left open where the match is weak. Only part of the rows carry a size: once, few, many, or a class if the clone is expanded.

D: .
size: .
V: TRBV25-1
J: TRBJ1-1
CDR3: CASIPTGNTEAFF
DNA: TGTGCCAGCATTCCGACAGGGAACACTGAAGCTTTCTTT

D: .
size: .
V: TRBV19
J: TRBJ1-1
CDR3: CASSMRFGRAEAFF
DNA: TGTGCCAGTAGTATGCGTTTCGGGCGGGCTGAAGCTTTCTTT

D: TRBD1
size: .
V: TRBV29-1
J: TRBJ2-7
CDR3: CSVEGAPGQGINEQYF
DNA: TGCAGCGTTGAAGGGGCCCCGGGACAGGGTATAAACGAGCAGTACTTC

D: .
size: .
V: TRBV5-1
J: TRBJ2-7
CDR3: CASSRAGPSYEQYF
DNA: TGCGCCAGCAGCCGCGCAGGGCCCTCCTACGAGCAGTACTTC

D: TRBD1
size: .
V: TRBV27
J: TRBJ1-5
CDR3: CASSASARGNQPQHF
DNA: TGTGCCAGCAGTGCCTCCGCCAGGGGGAACCAGCCCCAGCATTTT

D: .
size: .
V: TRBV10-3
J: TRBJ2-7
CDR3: CAISESSSGYSEQYF
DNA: TGTGCCATCAGTGAGTCGAGTTCGGGGTACTCCGAGCAGTACTTC

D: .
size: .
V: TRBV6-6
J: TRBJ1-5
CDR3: CASIDGSNQPQHF
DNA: TGTGCCAGCATAGACGGGAGCAATCAGCCCCAGCATTTT

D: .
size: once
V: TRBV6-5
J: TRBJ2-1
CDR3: CASSYGHYEQFF
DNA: TGTGCCAGCAGTTATGGACACTATGAGCAGTTCTTC

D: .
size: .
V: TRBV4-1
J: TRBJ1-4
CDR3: CASSQDLWRVEKLFF
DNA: TGCGCCAGCAGCCAAGATTTATGGAGAGTTGAAAAACTGTTTTTT

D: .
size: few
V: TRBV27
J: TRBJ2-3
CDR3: CASSPSPVRTDTQYF
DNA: TGTGCCAGCAGTCCCTCTCCCGTCCGCACAGATACGCAGTATTTT

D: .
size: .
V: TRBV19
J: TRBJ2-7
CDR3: CASSIVGARDTGSYEQYF
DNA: TGTGCCAGTAGTATAGTAGGGGCTCGGGACACCGGGTCCTACGAGCAGTACTTC

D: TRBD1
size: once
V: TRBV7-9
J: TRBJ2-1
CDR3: CASSFGTGNEQFF
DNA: TGTGCCAGCAGCTTTGGGACAGGGAATGAGCAGTTCTTC

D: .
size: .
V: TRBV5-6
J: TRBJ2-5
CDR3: CASSLGTGAETQYF
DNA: TGTGCCAGCAGCTTGGGGACGGGGGCAGAGACCCAGTACTTC

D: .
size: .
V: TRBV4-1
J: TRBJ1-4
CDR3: CASSPPGEEGKLFF
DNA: TGCGCCAGCAGCCCTCCGGGGGAGGAGGGAAAACTGTTTTTT

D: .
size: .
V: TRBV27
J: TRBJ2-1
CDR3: CASSFGGGYNEQFF
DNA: TGTGCCAGCAGTTTTGGAGGAGGCTACAATGAGCAGTTCTTC

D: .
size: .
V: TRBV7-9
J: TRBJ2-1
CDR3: CASTLARSEQFF
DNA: TGTGCCAGCACCCTTGCGAGGAGTGAGCAGTTCTTC

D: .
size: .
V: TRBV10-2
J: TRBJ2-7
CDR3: CASLAGTYEQYF
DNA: TGCGCCAGCCTAGCCGGTACCTACGAGCAGTACTTC

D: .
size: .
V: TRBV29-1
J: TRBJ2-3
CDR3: CSVGGVTSKGQYSTDTQYF
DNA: TGCAGCGTTGGGGGGGTTACTTCGAAAGGTCAATATAGCACAGATACGCAGTATTTT

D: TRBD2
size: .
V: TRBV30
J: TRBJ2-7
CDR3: CAWSVKGPAGGRYEQYF
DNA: TGTGCCTGGAGTGTAAAGGGACCAGCGGGAGGGCGTTACGAGCAGTACTTC

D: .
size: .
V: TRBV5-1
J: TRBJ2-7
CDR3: CASSLSRDIYEQYF
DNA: TGCGCCAGCAGCTTGTCTAGGGACATCTACGAGCAGTACTTC

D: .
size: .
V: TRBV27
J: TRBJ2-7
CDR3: CASSSRYEQYF
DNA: TGTGCCAGCAGTTCTAGGTACGAGCAGTACTTC

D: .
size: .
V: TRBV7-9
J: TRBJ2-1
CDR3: CASSLRDGSSYNEQFF
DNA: TGTGCCAGCAGCCTCCGGGACGGGAGCTCCTACAATGAGCAGTTCTTC